Listed here are 27 T cell receptor beta chains from one sample, sequenced in a study of blood T cell repertoires in COVID-19. Libraries were prepared by immunoSEQ multiplex PCR; TCRdb keeps only in-frame clonotypes and omits some of them. Counted here are fewer than 250,000 clones, over 80% occurring once; the ten biggest clones make up just over 2.5%. Sequenced sample: PBMCs or T cells enriched from blood (not recorded which). The receptor source for this set is a woman aged 25 to 45 with acute COVID-19.

The DNA of the CDR3 is TGTGCCAGCAGTCCCCTGGGGCCCCATCAGCCCCAGCATTTT. Translation gives CASSPLGPHQPQHF. The genes are TRBV6-5 and TRBJ1-5; the D gene is possibly TRBD1 (5 bases). Germline CDR1 MNHEY, CDR2 SVGAGI. Trimming left V 5 bases short and J 5 bases short, with 13 bases between. The CDR3 is 14 residues long.

The table lists this clone with a count of one. The J gene is TRBJ1-1, the V gene TRBV12-3 or TRBV12-4, with a weak D call TRBD1 (5 bases). The CDR3 is 13 residues long. Trimming stripped 7 bases from V and 4 bases from J, with 13 bases between. This CDR3 reads CASTDGGLTEAFF. The CDR3, as DNA: TGTGCCAGCACAGATGGGGGACTCACTGAAGCTTTCTTT.

The count of this clone is one. The chain has TRBV19 and TRBJ2-3; 11 bases fit TRBD2. CDR3 length equals 17 residues. Germline V gene lookup returns CDR1 LNHDA and CDR2 SQIVND (reference sequence). J was trimmed by 3 bases and V by 2 bases; bases with no gene match: 7. The CDR3 DNA sequence: TGTGCCAGTAGTATAAGTTTAGCGGGGGGGCAGACAGATACGCAGTATTTT. This codes for CASSISLAGGQTDTQYF.

This chain links TRBV6-1 with TRBJ2-7; 9 bases fit TRBD2. There are 16 residues in the CDR3. The V and J ends lost 2 bases and 4 bases, in that order; junction bases with no gene match: 9. Germline CDR1 is MNHNS and CDR2 is SASEGT. The CDR3 sequence: CASSEWAGGSIYEQYF. DNA for the CDR3: TGTGCCAGCAGTGAATGGGCGGGGGGGTCGATTTACGAGCAGTACTTC.

This chain links TRBV27 with TRBJ1-2; perhaps TRBD1 as D (6 bases). In germline, CDR1 is MNHEY, CDR2 SMNVEV (reference sequence). The CDR3 consists of 14 residues. V lost 3 bases and J 3 bases, leaving 11 bases between the germline ends. This chain's CDR3 is CASSFNGQYYGYTF. For the CDR3, the DNA is TGTGCCAGCAGTTTCAACGGACAGTACTATGGCTACACCTTC.

The V call is TRBV29-1, the J call TRBJ2-1; a possible D gene is TRBD2 (5 bases). CDR3 length: 13 residues. V was clipped by 7 bases and J by 7 bases, with 17 bases between them. The germline gives CDR1 SQVTM, CDR2 ANQGSEA. The CDR3, as DNA: TGCAGCGCCGAGGGCCTTCCCGCGAATGAGCAGTTCTTC. This codes for CSAEGLPANEQFF.

This clone was observed a handful of times. J is TRBJ2-7 and V is TRBV5-1; D possibly corresponds to TRBD1 (6 bases). This CDR3 is built from 14 residues. With 3 bases removed from V and 7 bases from J, the gap between germline ends came to 17 bases. The V gene's germline CDR1 is SGHRS and CDR2 YFSETQ. The CDR3 protein is CASSSSGDGSEQYF. Written as DNA, the CDR3 is TGCGCCAGCAGCTCTTCAGGGGATGGGAGTGAGCAGTACTTC.

The chain recombines TRBV3-1 (or the pseudogene TRBV3-2) with TRBJ1-5; D unclear. Looked up from germline, CDR1 is LGHDT and CDR2 is YNNKEL (reference sequence). The CDR3 length is 19 residues. V was shortened by 4 bases and J by 0 bases, with 22 bases between the two germline ends. The CDR3 is CASSRTHPGRTYSNQPQHF. The CDR3 DNA is TGTGCCAGCAGCCGAACGCATCCAGGCCGTACCTATAGCAATCAGCCCCAGCATTTT.

The chain uses TRBV29-1 and TRBJ1-2; D unclear. CDR3 length equals 14 residues. Trimming took off 0 bases at V and 4 bases at J, with 12 bases between the two ends. The germline V gene has CDR1 SQVTM and CDR2 ANQGSEA. CDR3 bases: TGCAGCGTTGAAGATAGGGAGATTATCTATGGCTACACCTTC. Translation: CSVEDREIIYGYTF.

This rearrangement joins TRBV27 to TRBJ2-7; D is undetermined. CDR3 size: 13 residues. V was clipped by 5 bases and J by 2 bases, with 10 bases between them. Germline V lookup: CDR1 MNHEY, CDR2 SMNVEV (reference sequence). This CDR3 is CASSLDGAYEQYF. The CDR3 DNA sequence: TGTGCCAGCAGTCTCGACGGAGCCTACGAGCAGTACTTC.

This chain uses TRBV7-2 with TRBJ1-5; D remains ambiguous. The V gene lost 5 bases and the J gene lost 5 bases, with 10 bases spanning the gap. CDR1 is SGHTA, CDR2 FQGNSA, per germline. This CDR3 is built from 13 residues. The CDR3, as DNA: TGTGCCAGCAGCGCCCAGAACGATCAGCCCCAGCATTTT. Translation: CASSAQNDQPQHF.

The chain recombines TRBV27 with TRBJ1-2; tentatively, D is TRBD1 (6 bases). V was cut by 8 bases and J by 7 bases, with 17 bases left in between. The CDR3 contains 13 residues. In germline, CDR1 is MNHEY, CDR2 SMNVEV (reference sequence). CDR3 loop: CASGFGQFFGYTF. CDR3 nucleotides: TGTGCCAGCGGATTCGGACAGTTTTTTGGCTACACCTTC.

V usage is TRBV2 and J usage is TRBJ2-3; 9 positions agree with TRBD1. This CDR3 contains 16 residues. CDR1 SNHLY and CDR2 FYNNEI come from the germline V gene. V lost 8 bases, J lost 3 bases, and 12 bases stayed unmatched. The CDR3 DNA reads TGTGCCAGCGACCCAGCAGGGGACAGGGCGACAGATACGCAGTATTTT. This codes for CASDPAGDRATDTQYF.

The chain employs TRBV3-1 (or the pseudogene TRBV3-2) and TRBJ1-1; tentatively, D is TRBD1 (5 bases). The CDR3 is made up of 15 amino acids. Trimming removed 4 bases at V and 5 bases at J, with 17 bases between. CDR1 is LGHDT and CDR2 is YNNKEL in the germline V gene (reference sequence). The CDR3 DNA reads as TGTGCCAGCAGCCCTCCCCAGGGATTAACAACTGAAGCTTTCTTT. This translates into CASSPPQGLTTEAFF.

This clone was observed once. This chain joins TRBV19 and TRBJ2-5; TRBD2 is a possible D gene (6 bases). The V end lost 5 bases, the J end lost 2 bases, and 9 bases lay between the germline ends. This CDR3 is 13 amino acids long. Germline V lookup: CDR1 LNHDA, CDR2 SQIVND (reference sequence). CDR3 sequence reads: CASSLGLQETQYF. The DNA for the CDR3 is TGTGCCAGTAGTCTGGGACTGCAAGAGACCCAGTACTTC.

The chain has TRBV3-1 (or the pseudogene TRBV3-2) and TRBJ2-2; D is unclear. Germline assignment: CDR1 LGHDT and CDR2 YNNKEL (reference sequence). V lost 1 base and J 3 bases, leaving 6 bases between the germline ends. CDR3 size: 14 residues. CDR3 nucleotides: TGTGCCAGCAGCCAAGGAGCGTACACCGGGGAGCTGTTTTTT. Its protein is CASSQGAYTGELFF.

This chain uses TRBV19 with TRBJ2-3; possibly TRBD2 for D (7 bases). This CDR3 has 15 amino acids. Trimming cost V 6 bases and J 7 bases, with 20 bases left between them. In germline, CDR1 is LNHDA, CDR2 SQIVND (reference sequence). This chain's CDR3 is CASSGQRGGANTQYF. The CDR3 nucleotides read TGTGCCAGTAGCGGCCAAAGGGGGGGCGCGAATACGCAGTATTTT.

The V gene is TRBV19, the J gene TRBJ2-2; D is perhaps TRBD2 (6 bases). Trimming pared 11 bases from V and 5 bases from J, leaving 12 bases between. CDR1 is LNHDA and CDR2 is SQIVND in the germline V gene (reference sequence). The CDR3 spans 12 residues. CDR3 sequence (DNA): TGTGCCTCGCTGGGGGGAACCGGGGAGCTGTTTTTT. Amino acids: CASLGGTGELFF.

The chain has TRBV7-9 and TRBJ1-5, with 7 nucleotides matching TRBD1. The CDR3 is 19 residues long. V was clipped by 5 bases and J by 2 bases; unmatched bases: 18. Per the germline V gene, CDR1 is SEHNR and CDR2 is FQNEAQ (reference sequence). Written as DNA, the CDR3 is TGTGCCAGCAGCCGGAGGATGGGTGACAGGGTCAAGGGCAATCAGCCCCAGCATTTT. Protein: CASSRRMGDRVKGNQPQHF.

This rearrangement joins TRBV19 to TRBJ2-1, with 8 bases identical to TRBD1. The CDR3 spans 16 residues. With 9 bases clipped from V and 0 bases from J, the junction kept 10 bases outside the gene matches. From germline, CDR1 is LNHDA and CDR2 SQIVND (reference sequence). The CDR3 nucleotides read TGTGCCAGCACAACCGGGACAGGAAACTCCTACAATGAGCAGTTCTTC. The encoded protein is CASTTGTGNSYNEQFF.

The rearrangement uses TRBV4-1 and TRBJ2-2; tentatively, D is TRBD1 (5 bases). Trimming removed 0 bases at V and 4 bases at J, with 18 bases between. This CDR3 region has 18 residues. CDR1 is MGHRA and CDR2 is YSYEKL in the germline V gene. CDR3 protein: CASSQDWEAGLSTGELFF. In nucleotides, the CDR3 is TGCGCCAGCAGCCAAGATTGGGAAGCAGGGCTGAGCACCGGGGAGCTGTTTTTT.

This chain links TRBV18 with TRBJ1-3, with a weak D call TRBD1 (6 bases). V was clipped by 0 bases and J by 4 bases, with 10 bases between them. The V gene's germline CDR1 is KGHSH and CDR2 LQKENI. The CDR3 runs to 15 residues. Here the CDR3 reads CASSPPTGHGNTIYF. CDR3 nucleotide sequence: TGTGCCAGCTCACCACCCACAGGGCACGGAAACACCATATATTTT. Looking up the rest from reference TRBV18 and TRBJ1-3 gives the full variable domain: NAGVMQNPRHLVRRRGQEARLRCSPMKGHSHVYWYRQLPEEGLKFMVYLQKENIIDESGMPKERFSAEFPKEGPSILRIQQVVRGDSAAYFCASSPPTGHGNTIYFGEGSWLTVV.

The chain has TRBV5-1 and TRBJ2-7; TRBD1 matches 8 bases. The V segment lost 5 bases and the J segment 0 bases; nucleotides outside the gene matches: 7. Germline V gene sequence: CDR1 SGHRS, CDR2 YFSETQ. CDR3 length equals 15 residues. The CDR3 here is CASRRTGGNSYEQYF. DNA for the CDR3: TGCGCCAGCAGAAGAACAGGGGGGAACTCCTACGAGCAGTACTTC.

This sequence joins TRBV18 and TRBJ2-3, with D possibly being TRBD1 (5 bases). The CDR3 is 15 residues long. Germline CDR1 is KGHSH and CDR2 is LQKENI. The germline V and J ends were trimmed by 3 bases and 4 bases, with 14 bases remaining between them. Written as DNA, the CDR3 is TGTGCCAGCTCACCGCGACAGCTATTTCCAGATACGCAGTATTTT. Residues: CASSPRQLFPDTQYF. Supplemented by reference TRBV18 and TRBJ2-3, the full variable domain reads NAGVMQNPRHLVRRRGQEARLRCSPMKGHSHVYWYRQLPEEGLKFMVYLQKENIIDESGMPKERFSAEFPKEGPSILRIQQVVRGDSAAYFCASSPRQLFPDTQYFGPGTRLTVL.

The gene calls are TRBV27 and TRBJ2-1; D gene ambiguous. Trimming cost V 3 bases and J 5 bases, with 8 bases left between them. CDR1 is MNHEY, CDR2 SMNVEV, per germline (reference sequence). The CDR3 extends over 13 amino acids. The DNA of the CDR3 is TGTGCCAGCAGTTTGTCAGGAAACAATGAGCAGTTCTTC. This sequence encodes CASSLSGNNEQFF.

On this clone itself: The junction shows a germline mismatch at one end, possibly a read error. This chain uses TRBV5-4 with TRBJ2-4; possibly TRBD1 for D (6 bases). CDR1 and CDR2 from the germline V gene are SGHNT and YYREEE (reference sequence). The CDR3 contains 15 residues. Here the CDR3 DNA reads TGTGCCAGCAGCTTCCGGGACACCTCCAAAAACATTCAGTCCTTC. Translating gives CASSFRDTSKNIQSF.

The chain couples TRBV25-1 to TRBJ2-3, with 11 bases that match TRBD1. CDR1 and CDR2 from the germline V gene are MGHDK and SYGVNS. V lost 3 bases, J lost 1 base, and 6 bases stayed unmatched. CDR3 length: 17 amino acids. CDR3 protein: CASSERTGGEGTDTQYF. The CDR3 DNA reads as TGTGCCAGCAGTGAGCGGACAGGGGGCGAGGGCACAGATACGCAGTATTTT.